The T cell receptor (beta chain) under discussion was sequenced for a study of T cells in women clearing cervical HPV infection. The overall study: Donors had HPV16-related CIN3 or worse; 2 had invasive cancer.

Notes on the study in general: CIN3+ cases had significantly higher TCR richness than controls; evenness did not differ.

The V gene's germline CDR1 is LGHNA and CDR2 YNFKEQ. CDR3 length: 17 amino acids. With regard to this clone: Its antigen is currently unknown. The junction departs from the called germline gene at one end, perhaps through a read error. The read ends 3 residues shy of where the CDR3 ends; the end is completed using the germline J gene.

Assay used: immunoSEQ multiplex PCR; TCRdb lists only in-frame clones, some missing. Here the sample table reports more than 15,000 clones. The gene calls are TRBV4-2 and TRBJ1-3; D not resolved. The clonotype was recovered from a woman aged 18-70 years with a cervical HPV16 infection that either progressed to CIN3+ or cleared (not recorded which). The sample was blood buffy coat. CDR3 DNA, as far as it was read: TGCGCCAGCAGCCAATCTAGATCGACGAGGAGTGGAAACACC. Residues: CASSQSRSTRSGNT. The CDR3 as a whole reads CASSQSRSTRSGNTIYF.